This T cell receptor beta chain emerged from a study of T-cell memory formation after mild COVID-19. Regarding the study as a whole: CD8+ contracting clones occupied EMRA, while CD4+ ones occupied mainly CM and EM.

For this clonotype: Its antigen is not known.

Researchers used 5'RACE with constant-segment primers to make TCR alpha and TCR beta cDNA libraries that carry sample barcodes and UMIs. In TCRdb, the 5' RACE reads were re-called with MiXCR into one record per CDR3 protein. The sample includes around 250,000 distinct CDR3 sequences, approximately 16% of them seen just once. The V gene's germline CDR1 is ENHRY and CDR2 SYGVKD. The CDR3 is made up of 13 amino acids. Trimming shortened V by 6 bases and J by 2 bases, and 10 bases separated the two germline ends. This sequence was found in a young man who had mild COVID-19 (a few samples of this study predate the infection). Cell type and time point are not known. The material sequenced was PBMCs or a T cell subset sorted from them (not recorded which). This chain links TRBV10-3 with TRBJ2-5; tentative D call: TRBD2 (5 bases). CDR3 nucleotide sequence: TGTGCCATCAGCCAAGCGGTGCAAGAGACCCAGTACTTC. Translated: CAISQAVQETQYF.